This TCR beta chain is drawn from a study of human T cells and chemical hapten exposure. The time point: patch test 2, 6 weeks after DPC sensitization. This sample's treatment: therapeutic diphenylcyclopropenone sensitization with weekly scalp DPC. The study drew its donors from alopecia patients who were 18 to 70 years old and suitable for DPC. TCRdb used MiXCR to reprocess the RACE reads, holding one entry per CDR3 protein. In the table there are over 130,000 distinct CDR3 sequences, 12% of which are singletons. This clonotype was counted ten times or more. CDR1 and CDR2 from the germline V gene are ENHRY and SYGVKD. Trimming stripped 5 bases from V and 3 bases from J, with 4 bases between. This CDR3 contains 11 residues.

The sequences come from whole blood, collected in connection with sensitization to the hapten diphenylcyclopropenone (DPC). The chain employs TRBV10-3 and TRBJ2-5; no clear D. The sequence was obtained from a woman aged 45-59 years with alopecia areata. Some clones in this sample may be carry-over from other donors' samples. The CDR3 nucleotides read TGTGCCATCAGTTACGAAGAGACCCAGTACTTC. It encodes CAISYEETQYF.